Presented here are 10 T cell receptor beta chains from one specimen sequenced in a study of metastatic and nonmetastatic thyroid tumors (dated by TCRdb to 2020 to 2022). The library was made by PCR. Sequenced using an Illumina HiSeq 4000. Using fastp trimming at Q25 and MiXCR clonotype assembly, TCRdb reanalyzed the public sequencing data and kept in-frame beta chains. The sample contains fewer than 25,000 clones, around 16% of them found a single time. The ten largest clones add up to about two fifths of the sample. Before undergoing thyroid surgery, none of the patients had been given any kind of treatment. The sample taken for sequencing was blood. These TCRs come from a female donor with papillary thyroid cancer or a benign thyroid nodule (not recorded which). Some clones in this sample may be carry-over from other donors' samples.

This clone was picked up many times. The gene calls are TRBV28 and TRBJ2-7, with no clear D. This CDR3 spans 10 amino acids. Trimming took 8 bases from V and 2 from J, leaving 4 bases between them. Germline V lookup: CDR1 MDHEN, CDR2 SYDVKM. The DNA for the CDR3 is TGTGCCAGCGGTCCCTACGAGCAGTACTTC. Amino acid sequence: CASGPYEQYF.

This clone was seen a handful of times. The CDR3 bases are TGTGCCAGCAGACCTCCCGGCGCGAACCCCTACGAGCAGTACTTC. It is translated as CASRPPGANPYEQYF. V usage is TRBV28 and J usage is TRBJ2-7; D uncertain. This CDR3 comprises 15 residues. Germline V gene lookup returns CDR1 MDHEN and CDR2 SYDVKM. Trimming pared 6 bases from V and 2 bases from J, leaving 17 bases between.

This clone showed up many times. This chain connects TRBV9 to TRBJ2-6, with D maybe TRBD1 (6 bases). This CDR3 region has 18 residues. V lost 4 bases to trimming and J lost 2 bases, with 19 bases between them. CDR1 SGDLS and CDR2 YYNGEE come from the germline V gene. Here the CDR3 DNA reads TGTGCCAGCAGCCCCATCCAGGGGCAGTTTCCTGGGGCCAACGTCCTGACTTTC. As protein: CASSPIQGQFPGANVLTF.

The table lists this clone with many counts. CDR3 amino acids: CASSQDRGGSETQYF. DNA of the CDR3: TGCGCCAGCAGCCAAGACAGGGGGGGATCGGAGACCCAGTACTTC. The V gene is TRBV4-3, the J gene TRBJ2-5; the D call may be TRBD1 or TRBD2 (7 bases each). The CDR3 totals 15 residues. Germline loops: CDR1 LGHNA, CDR2 YSLEER. The ends were cut back, 0 bases at V and 5 bases at J, with 13 bases in the middle.

By frequency in the sample, this clone is medium-sized. V gene TRBV4-1 combines with J gene TRBJ1-5; no clear D. This CDR3 comprises 15 residues. With 5 bases removed from V and 2 bases from J, the gap between germline ends came to 13 bases. Germline CDR1 and CDR2: MGHRA and YSYEKL. This CDR3 is CASSFGRARNQPQHF. DNA for the CDR3: TGCGCCAGCAGCTTCGGTCGGGCCCGCAATCAGCCCCAGCATTTT.

This clone has a count of ten or more. The chain recombines TRBV3-1 with TRBJ2-3, with 7 bases identical to TRBD1. From germline, CDR1 is LGHDT and CDR2 YNNKEL (reference sequence). V lost 4 bases to trimming and J lost 2 bases; unmatched junction nucleotides: 6. The CDR3 contains 15 residues. CDR3 region: CASSRQGGFTDTQYF. CDR3 nucleotide sequence: TGTGCCAGCAGCCGACAGGGTGGGTTCACAGATACGCAGTATTTT.

In the case of this clone: At one end the junction does not follow the germline gene, possibly because of a read error. The gene calls are TRBV20-1 and TRBJ2-1, with a tentative D call TRBD1 (5 bases). This CDR3 spans 12 amino acids. CDR1 is DFQATT and CDR2 is SNEGSKA in the germline V gene (reference sequence). CDR3 nucleotides: TGCAGAGCTAGAGCTCATGGGGCTGAGCAGTTCTTC. Residues: CRARAHGAEQFF.

The CDR3 protein is CASRKAGGADIQYF. As DNA, the CDR3 is TGTGCCAGTAGAAAAGCCGGGGGGGCCGACATTCAGTACTTC. V is TRBV19 and J is TRBJ2-4, with TRBD2 identical over 8 bases. CDR3 length: 14 amino acids. Per the germline V gene, CDR1 is LNHDA and CDR2 is SQIVND (reference sequence). Trimming at V came to 6 bases and at J to 8 bases, leaving 9 bases not matched to a gene.

This clone was found many times. The V call is TRBV7-2, the J call TRBJ2-7, with TRBD2 matching over 8 bases. Germline V lookup: CDR1 SGHTA, CDR2 FQGNSA. The CDR3 has 15 amino acids. V lost 4 bases and J lost 4; bases outside the gene matches: 9. The CDR3 here is CASSSSGRGEYEQYF. In DNA, the CDR3 is TGTGCCAGCAGCTCGAGCGGGAGAGGGGAATACGAGCAGTACTTC. The whole variable domain, remainder taken from reference TRBV7-2 and TRBJ2-7, is GAGVSQSPSNKVTEKGKDVELRCDPISGHTALYWYRQSLGQGLEFLIYFQGNSAPDKSGLPSDRFSAERTGGSVSTLTIQRTQQEDSAVYLCASSSSGRGEYEQYFGPGTRLTVT.

In this sample, this clone turned up a few times. This may be a read error: a much more frequent sequence differs by one nucleotide. The rearrangement uses TRBV6-1 and TRBJ1-4; TRBD1 aligns across 9 bases. The CDR3 extends over 12 amino acids. From germline, CDR1 is MNHNS and CDR2 SASEGT. Here the CDR3 DNA reads TGTGCCAGCAGTCGACAGGGGGAAAGACTGTTTTTT. Residues: CASSRQGERLFF.